Listed below are T cell receptor beta chains from one sample, sequenced in a study of OX40 agonist ivuxolimab in advanced cancers. This table comes from immunoSEQ multiplex PCR, and its TCRdb copy is limited to in-frame clones, with some not included. Counted here are 80,000 to 100,000 clones, roughly 94% occurring once; the ten biggest clones make up around 0.51%. The sample in question was CD4+ or CD8+ T cells sorted from blood, obtained in a trial of the OX40 agonist ivuxolimab. These receptors all stem from an adult with an advanced solid tumor such as melanoma, head and neck, liver or kidney cancer. Each CDR3 is given with its conserved first and last residue. A D gene is named only where the DNA matches it firmly. Only some rows state a clone size, as once, few, many or a class for expanded clones.

d_call	j_call	v_call	clone_size	cdr3_aa	cdr3_nt
.	TRBJ1-1	TRBV2	.	CASSGDTEAFF	TGTGCCAGCAGTGGGGACACTGAAGCTTTCTTT
TRBD1	TRBJ1-2	TRBV7-9	once	CASSHTGTGLNGYTF	TGTGCCAGCAGCCATACCGGGACAGGTCTGAATGGCTACACCTTC
TRBD1	TRBJ1-2	TRBV6-5	.	CASSYLTGRGYGYTF	TGTGCCAGCAGTTACCTGACAGGGCGAGGGTATGGCTACACCTTC
.	TRBJ1-5	TRBV30	.	CAWSSTGASTQPQHF	TGTGCCTGGAGTTCCACGGGGGCATCGACTCAGCCCCAGCATTTT
.	TRBJ2-3	TRBV5-1	.	CASSVNTGSDTQYF	TGCGCCAGCAGCGTGAATACAGGATCAGATACGCAGTATTTT
TRBD1	TRBJ1-2	TRBV6-5	few	CASSYSRQGHYGYTF	TGTGCCAGCAGTTACTCTAGACAGGGACACTATGGCTACACCTTC
.	TRBJ2-1	TRBV6-5	once	CASTTWGGENEQFF	TGTGCCAGCACCACCTGGGGTGGGGAGAATGAGCAGTTCTTC
.	TRBJ2-3	TRBV5-1	once	CASSSAGVRSVDTQYF	TGCGCCAGCAGCTCCGCAGGGGTCAGGAGTGTAGATACGCAGTATTTT
.	TRBJ1-1	TRBV9	.	CASKLVQNTEAFF	TGTGCCAGCAAACTAGTTCAGAACACTGAAGCTTTCTTT
TRBD1	TRBJ2-3	TRBV14	.	CASSPRGQGTDTQYF	TGTGCCAGCAGCCCCCGGGGACAGGGGACAGATACGCAGTATTTT
TRBD2	TRBJ2-1	TRBV10-3	.	CAISEWREGQVEQFF	TGTGCCATCAGTGAGTGGCGGGAGGGCCAGGTTGAGCAGTTCTTC
TRBD1	TRBJ2-3	TRBV7-6	.	CASSPGQGSTDTQYF	TGTGCCAGCAGCCCGGGACAGGGGTCAACAGATACGCAGTATTTT
TRBD2	TRBJ2-7	TRBV7-2	few	CASPGRGLAGRTRYEQYF	TGTGCCAGCCCAGGGAGAGGACTAGCGGGAAGGACCCGCTACGAGCAGTACTTC
TRBD1	TRBJ2-3	TRBV11-3	.	CASNTGVGTDTQYF	TGTGCCAGCAACACAGGGGTGGGCACAGATACGCAGTATTTT
TRBD1	TRBJ1-4	TRBV4-2	once	CASSQDGTGDEKLFF	TGTGCCAGCAGCCAAGATGGGACAGGGGACGAAAAACTGTTTTTT
TRBD1	TRBJ2-2	TRBV10-2	.	CASRDSSTGELFF	TGCGCCAGCCGGGACAGTTCCACCGGGGAGCTGTTTTTT
TRBD1	TRBJ1-1	TRBV7-9	.	CASSLGEIDRGEAFF	TGTGCCAGCAGCTTAGGGGAAATAGACAGGGGAGAAGCTTTCTTT
.	TRBJ1-3	TRBV2	.	CASSVGGNTIYF	TGTGCCAGCAGTGTGGGTGGAAACACCATATATTTT
TRBD1	TRBJ1-2	TRBV18	.	CASSPPDRPDGYTF	TGTGCCAGCTCACCACCGGACAGGCCCGATGGCTACACCTTC
TRBD1	TRBJ2-5	TRBV5-4	.	CASSTAGTGRGETQYF	TGTGCCAGCAGCACCGCCGGGACAGGGAGGGGGGAGACCCAGTACTTC
TRBD1	TRBJ2-7	TRBV6-5	.	CASTRQGDEQYF	TGTGCCAGCACTAGACAGGGTGACGAGCAGTACTTC
.	TRBJ2-3	TRBV7-3	.	CASSQEGLMRPDTQYF	TGTGCCAGCAGCCAGGAGGGACTCATGCGCCCAGATACGCAGTATTTT
TRBD1	TRBJ2-2	TRBV19	.	CASRGTGNTGELFF	TGTGCCAGTAGGGGGACAGGGAACACCGGGGAGCTGTTTTTT
.	TRBJ1-2	TRBV7-2	.	CASSLSTGGYTF	TGTGCCAGCAGCTTGAGTACGGGTGGCTACACCTTC
TRBD2	TRBJ2-2	TRBV19	.	CASGGLENTGELFF	TGTGCCAGCGGGGGACTAGAGAACACCGGGGAGCTGTTTTTT
.	TRBJ1-2	TRBV9	.	CASSPRVEGTQGYTF	TGTGCCAGCAGCCCCCGGGTCGAGGGTACGCAAGGCTACACCTTC
TRBD2	TRBJ2-1	TRBV19	once	CASSRTSGVAYEQFF	TGTGCCAGTAGTAGAACTAGCGGGGTCGCCTATGAGCAGTTCTTC
.	TRBJ2-5	TRBV5-1	.	CASSLLTSGLETQYF	TGCGCCAGCAGCTTGTTGACTAGTGGGTTGGAGACCCAGTACTTC
.	TRBJ1-5	TRBV7-2	.	CASSLALNQPQHF	TGTGCCAGCAGCTTAGCGTTGAATCAGCCCCAGCATTTT
.	TRBJ1-6	TRBV11-2	.	CASSEGRQAQRSPLHF	TGTGCCAGCAGCGAAGGGAGACAGGCCCAAAGATCACCCCTCCACTTT
TRBD1	TRBJ2-7	TRBV6-6	few	CASSRPRDRQTYEQYF	TGTGCCAGCAGTAGGCCCCGGGACAGGCAAACCTACGAGCAGTACTTC
.	TRBJ2-1	TRBV5-1	.	CASRPALRGVRYNEQFF	TGCGCCAGCAGGCCTGCCCTAAGGGGGGTAAGATACAATGAGCAGTTCTTC
.	TRBJ2-1	TRBV10-2	.	CASRPIWDPRDNEQFF	TGCGCCAGCAGGCCTATCTGGGACCCCCGGGACAATGAGCAGTTCTTC
TRBD1	TRBJ1-1	TRBV18	once	CASSPDRGGNPEAFF	TGTGCCAGCTCACCCGACAGGGGGGGTAACCCTGAAGCTTTCTTT
.	TRBJ1-3	TRBV19	.	CASRGGSGNTIYF	TGTGCCAGTAGGGGCGGCTCTGGAAACACCATATATTTT
TRBD1	TRBJ2-2	TRBV5-1	.	CASSLGTGPTGELFF	TGCGCCAGCAGCTTGGGGACAGGGCCCACCGGGGAGCTGTTTTTT
TRBD1	TRBJ1-4	TRBV6-5	.	CASTPGGATNEKLFF	TGTGCCAGCACCCCAGGGGGGGCAACTAATGAAAAACTGTTTTTT
.	TRBJ2-1	TRBV10-2	.	CASSESAGLSYNEQFF	TGCGCCAGCAGTGAGTCCGCGGGACTCTCCTACAATGAGCAGTTCTTC
.	TRBJ1-6	TRBV2	.	CASSDGSSYNSPLHF	TGTGCCAGCAGTGATGGGAGCTCCTATAATTCACCCCTCCACTTT
TRBD1	TRBJ2-3	TRBV7-3	.	CASSRTGGVTDTQYF	TGTGCCAGCAGCCGGACAGGGGGGGTCACAGATACGCAGTATTTT
TRBD2	TRBJ2-1	TRBV10-3	.	CAISEGLAAYNEQFF	TGTGCCATCAGTGAGGGACTAGCGGCTTACAATGAGCAGTTCTTC
.	TRBJ1-5	TRBV6-1	.	CASSARENQPQHF	TGTGCCAGCAGTGCTCGAGAGAATCAGCCCCAGCATTTT
TRBD1	TRBJ2-5	TRBV14	.	CASSPGQQETQYF	TGTGCCAGCAGCCCGGGACAGCAAGAGACCCAGTACTTC
.	TRBJ1-3	TRBV5-6	once	CASSRPGTGNTIYF	TGTGCCAGCAGTCGTCCCGGGACAGGAAACACCATATATTTT
.	TRBJ2-7	TRBV6-1	.	CASSEYSYEQYF	TGTGCCAGCAGTGAGTACTCCTACGAGCAGTACTTC
.	TRBJ1-5	TRBV7-9	.	CASSKDYSNQPQHF	TGTGCCAGCAGCAAGGACTATAGCAATCAGCCCCAGCATTTT
TRBD1	TRBJ2-7	TRBV5-4	.	CASSFRDRPHEQYF	TGTGCCAGCAGCTTCCGGGACAGACCCCACGAGCAGTACTTC
TRBD1	TRBJ1-3	TRBV9	.	CASSAQGETNTIYF	TGTGCCAGCAGCGCGCAGGGGGAAACAAACACCATATATTTT
TRBD1	TRBJ2-1	TRBV11-2	.	CAYSRGPYNEQFF	TGTGCCTACTCAAGGGGGCCATACAATGAGCAGTTCTTC
TRBD2	TRBJ2-2	TRBV6-1	.	CASRELAGNANTGELFF	TGTGCCAGCAGGGAACTAGCGGGGAACGCGAACACCGGGGAGCTGTTTTTT
.	TRBJ2-3	TRBV6-1	.	CASAIGDTQYF	TGTGCCAGCGCCATTGGAGATACGCAGTATTTT
.	TRBJ1-6	TRBV21-1	.	CASDRDTPFGPLHF	TGTGCCTCCGACCGGGACACCCCGTTTGGACCCCTCCACTTT